This TCR beta chain was recovered during a study of OX40 agonist ivuxolimab in advanced cancers. Sequencing used immunoSEQ multiplex PCR; TCRdb keeps in-frame clones, though not all of them. The table includes around 85,000 clones, about 90% detected once. The ends lost 5 bases at V and 7 bases at J; junction bases unmatched: 13. Germline CDR1 reads SGHTA; CDR2 reads FQGNSA. This CDR3 contains 15 residues. This sequence originates from an adult with an advanced solid tumor such as melanoma, head and neck, liver or kidney cancer. The specimen comprised CD4+ or CD8+ T cells sorted from blood, sampled in a trial of the OX40 agonist ivuxolimab. The chain couples TRBV7-2 to TRBJ2-7; 8 bases agree with TRBD2. CDR3 nucleotide sequence: TGTGCCAGCAGCCGGGGCCTAGCGGGTGGGGGAGAGCAGTACTTC. Translated: CASSRGLAGGGEQYF.